Below, 15 T cell receptor beta chains from the same sample are listed, as sequenced in a study of blood T cell repertoires in COVID-19. Sequenced by immunoSEQ multiplex PCR; TCRdb stores in-frame clones only, minus some. The sample includes about 59,000 clones, about 78% of them seen just once. Sequenced material: peripheral blood. Receptor source: a man older than 75 with acute or convalescent COVID-19.

This clone has a handful of counts. This chain uses TRBV2 with TRBJ2-7, with 9 bases identical to TRBD1. Germline V gene data show CDR1 as SNHLY and CDR2 as FYNNEI. Trimming removed 8 bases from V and 4 bases from J; junction bases left unmatched: 0. This CDR3 spans 11 amino acids. CDR3 sequence reads: CASGTGYEQYF. The CDR3 DNA reads as TGTGCCAGCGGGACAGGGTACGAGCAGTACTTC.

The chain carries TRBV6-2 or TRBV6-3 and TRBJ2-4; tentative D call: TRBD1 (6 bases). This CDR3 has 15 amino acids. The V end was cut by 2 bases, the J end by 0 bases, with 8 bases between. From germline, CDR1 is MNHEY and CDR2 SVGEGT. As DNA, the CDR3 is TGTGCCAGCAGTTACGACAGGCAAGCCAAAAACATTCAGTACTTC. This codes for CASSYDRQAKNIQYF.

A few counts support this clone. The chain links TRBV2 to TRBJ1-3; weak D call: TRBD1 (5 bases). The V gene's germline CDR1 is SNHLY and CDR2 FYNNEI. Deletions cut 10 bases from V and 2 bases from J, with 12 bases between. This CDR3 region has 13 residues. CDR3: CATSGGPGNTIYF. In DNA form, the CDR3 reads TGTGCCACGAGCGGGGGTCCTGGAAACACCATATATTTT.

This clone was observed a few times. The gene calls are TRBV10-2 and TRBJ1-2; no clear D gene. The CDR3 runs 12 residues. V lost 3 bases and J 7 bases, leaving 9 bases between the germline ends. Germline-derived CDR1 and CDR2 are WSHSY and SAAADI. CDR3 loop: CASSESRGGYTF. CDR3 DNA: TGCGCCAGCAGTGAAAGTCGCGGTGGCTACACCTTC.

The chain employs TRBV5-1 and TRBJ2-1, with TRBD1 identical over 12 bases. J was trimmed by 9 bases and V by 4 bases; bases with no gene match: 5. Germline V gene sequence: CDR1 SGHRS, CDR2 YFSETQ. The CDR3 runs to 14 residues. DNA for the CDR3: TGCGCCAGCAGCCGGGGGACAGGGGGCGTTGAGCAGTTCTTC. Translation: CASSRGTGGVEQFF.

The CDR3 region is CASSGGSDTEAFF. The CDR3 bases are TGTGCCAGTTCAGGGGGGTCCGACACTGAAGCTTTCTTT. The rearrangement links TRBV7-3 to TRBJ1-1, with 7 bases lining up with TRBD1. Germline V gene lookup returns CDR1 SGHTA and CDR2 FQGTGA. The V gene end was trimmed by 9 bases and the J gene end by 3 bases; junction bases not matched to a gene: 7. The CDR3 consists of 13 residues.

The table lists this clone with a few counts. This rearrangement joins TRBV5-1 to TRBJ2-1; no clear D gene. Trimming removed 7 bases from V and 6 bases from J, with 14 bases in between. Germline CDR1 SGHRS, CDR2 YFSETQ. The CDR3 is 13 amino acids. CDR3 protein: CASVSLNSNEQFF. Here the CDR3 DNA reads TGCGCCAGCGTCTCCCTAAATAGCAATGAGCAGTTCTTC.

The table lists this clone with a count of one. The CDR3, as DNA: TGTGCCAGCAGTGAACACAGGGGAGCTGAAAAACTGTTTTTT. Amino acids: CASSEHRGAEKLFF. The chain uses TRBV6-1 and TRBJ1-4, with TRBD1 identical over 7 bases. J gave up 7 bases and V 2 bases, and 4 bases lay outside the gene matches. CDR1 is MNHNS and CDR2 is SASEGT in the germline V gene. The CDR3 contains 14 residues.

The rearrangement uses TRBV15 and TRBJ1-2; perhaps TRBD1 as D (6 bases). Germline V lookup: CDR1 LNHNV, CDR2 YYDKDF (reference sequence). This CDR3 region has 13 residues. Deletions cut 5 bases from V and 1 base from J, with 8 bases between. CDR3 nucleotides: TGTGCCACCAGCGTGGACAGTAACTATGGCTACACCTTC. Translating gives CATSVDSNYGYTF.

This clone was seen only a few times. The gene calls are TRBV10-1 and TRBJ2-4; D uncertain. This CDR3 is built from 13 residues. Germline lookup yields CDR1 WNHNN and CDR2 SYGVQD (reference sequence). Trimming removed 2 bases from V and 7 bases from J, with 9 bases in between. The CDR3 spells CASSEPPANIQYF. For the CDR3, the DNA is TGCGCCAGCAGTGAGCCCCCTGCGAACATTCAGTACTTC.

This clone appeared once. The genes are TRBV5-1 and TRBJ2-5; 11 positions match TRBD2. The V gene end was trimmed by 1 base and the J gene end by 4 bases; junction bases not matched to a gene: 12. CDR3 length equals 18 residues. CDR1 is SGHRS, CDR2 YFSETQ, per germline. CDR3 in DNA: TGCGCCAGCAGCTTGAGCGGGGCCTCTGGACTAGCGGGAGAGACCCAGTACTTC. This encodes CASSLSGASGLAGETQYF.

About this clone itself: At one boundary the junction diverges from the germline segment, which might be a read error. The gene calls are TRBV6-5 and TRBJ1-2; TRBD1 matches 8 bases. This CDR3 has 12 amino acids. The germline V gene encodes CDR1 MNHEY and CDR2 SVGAGI. CDR3: CAGRGPNYGYTF. CDR3 nucleotides: TGTGCCGGCAGGGGGCCTAACTATGGCTACACCTTC.

The chain combines TRBV29-1 with TRBJ1-1; tentatively, D is TRBD1 (5 bases). V lost 6 bases, J lost 2 bases, and 16 bases lay in between. The V gene's germline CDR1 is SQVTM and CDR2 ANQGSEA. This CDR3 has 14 residues. The CDR3 here is CSVNTRQINTEAFF. CDR3 bases: TGCAGCGTCAACACTCGACAGATAAACACTGAAGCTTTCTTT.

CDR3 amino acids: CASSSTSGGASGELFF. CDR3 DNA: TGCGCCAGCAGCTCCACTAGCGGGGGGGCCTCCGGGGAGCTGTTTTTT. The V gene is TRBV5-1, the J gene TRBJ2-2, with TRBD2 matching 13 bases. Germline V gene lookup returns CDR1 SGHRS and CDR2 YFSETQ. V shed 3 bases and J 6 bases; nucleotides not matched to a gene: 5. There are 16 residues in the CDR3.

This chain uses TRBV4-1 with TRBJ1-1; D is possibly TRBD1 (6 bases). CDR1 and CDR2 (germline): MGHRA, YSYEKL. The CDR3 is 14 residues long. Trimming removed 4 bases at V and 1 base at J, with 10 bases between. The CDR3 is CASSLSQGNTEAFF. In nucleotides, the CDR3 is TGCGCCAGCAGCCTATCACAGGGGAACACTGAAGCTTTCTTT.